This is a list of T cell receptor beta chains from one sample in a study of blood T cell repertoires in COVID-19. TCRdb's copy holds only in-frame clones and misses some; the assay was immunoSEQ multiplex PCR. The data hold approximately 360,000 clones, with roughly four fifths observed a single time. The sequenced sample consisted of PBMCs or T cells enriched from blood (not recorded which). The receptor source for this set is a woman between 45 and 60 years old who had recovered from COVID-19. Each CDR3 is given with its conserved first and last residue. A D gene is named only where the DNA matches it firmly. Not every row has a clone size; where given, it reads once, few, many or a size class.

clone_size | j_call | cdr3_length | d_call | v_call | cdr3_nt | cdr3_aa
NA | TRBJ1-1 | 12 | TRBD1 | TRBV11-2 | TGTGCCAGCAGCTTAGATGCCAGGGGGCTATTCTTT | CASSLDARGLFF
NA | TRBJ1-1 | 13 | NA | TRBV19 | TGTGCCAGCTATAGGGGCGGTCTGTCTGAAGCTTTCTTT | CASYRGGLSEAFF
NA | TRBJ2-1 | 12 | NA | TRBV6-2/TRBV6-3 | TGTGCCAGCAGTTACGTTTTAGCAGCATTGTTCTTC | CASSYVLAALFF
NA | TRBJ2-2 | 15 | NA | TRBV5-8 | TGTGCCAGCAGATATGACAGGTTGGACACCGGGGAGCTGTTTTTT | CASRYDRLDTGELFF
NA | TRBJ2-1 | 16 | NA | TRBV27 | TGTGCCAGCAGTTCGAAATACCAGGACAAGGACAATGAGCAGTTCTTC | CASSSKYQDKDNEQFF
NA | TRBJ2-1 | 18 | TRBD2 | TRBV27 | TGTGCCAGCAGTCAAAGACGGGGACTAGCGGGACCCTACAATGAGCAGTTCTTC | CASSQRRGLAGPYNEQFF
NA | TRBJ2-3 | 13 | NA | TRBV7-2 | TGTGCCAGCAGCTTAGTGTCGACAGATACGCAGTATTTT | CASSLVSTDTQYF
NA | TRBJ2-7 | 12 | NA | TRBV18 | TGTGCCAGCTCACCACCTGGGGGGGAGCAGTACTTC | CASSPPGGEQYF
once | TRBJ2-1 | 14 | NA | TRBV4-2 | TGTGCCAGCAGCCAAGATAGTAGTACGAATGAGCAGTTCTTC | CASSQDSSTNEQFF
NA | TRBJ1-1 | 14 | NA | TRBV5-4 | TGTGCCAGCAGCTCGGGCGGGAAAAACACTGAAGCTTTCTTT | CASSSGGKNTEAFF
few | TRBJ1-2 | 14 | NA | TRBV19 | TGTGCCAGTAGTCTTGGACATCCGAACTATGGCTACACCTTC | CASSLGHPNYGYTF
NA | TRBJ1-1 | 14 | NA | TRBV1 | TGCACCAGCAGCCAGCCAAGGGGGAACACTGAAGCTTTCTTT | CTSSQPRGNTEAFF